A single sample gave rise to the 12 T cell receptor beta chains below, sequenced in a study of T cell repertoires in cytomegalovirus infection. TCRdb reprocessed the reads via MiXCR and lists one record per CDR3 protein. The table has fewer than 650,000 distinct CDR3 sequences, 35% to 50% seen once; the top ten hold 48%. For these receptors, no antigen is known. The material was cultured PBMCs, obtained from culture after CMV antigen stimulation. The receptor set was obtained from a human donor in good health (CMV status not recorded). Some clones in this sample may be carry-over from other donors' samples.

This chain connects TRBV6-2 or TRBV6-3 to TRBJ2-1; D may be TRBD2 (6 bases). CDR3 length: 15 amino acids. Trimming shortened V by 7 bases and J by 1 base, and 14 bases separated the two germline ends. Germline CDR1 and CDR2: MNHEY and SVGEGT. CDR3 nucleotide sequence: TGTGCCAGCACCTCCACCGGGAGTTCCTACAATGAGCAGTTCTTC. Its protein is CASTSTGSSYNEQFF.

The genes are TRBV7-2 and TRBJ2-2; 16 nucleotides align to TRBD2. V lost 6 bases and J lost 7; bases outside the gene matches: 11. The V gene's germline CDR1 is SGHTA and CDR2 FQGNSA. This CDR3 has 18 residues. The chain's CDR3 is CASRRPGLAGGPHGELFF. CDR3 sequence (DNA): TGTGCCAGCAGACGGCCGGGACTAGCGGGAGGGCCCCACGGGGAGCTGTTTTTT.

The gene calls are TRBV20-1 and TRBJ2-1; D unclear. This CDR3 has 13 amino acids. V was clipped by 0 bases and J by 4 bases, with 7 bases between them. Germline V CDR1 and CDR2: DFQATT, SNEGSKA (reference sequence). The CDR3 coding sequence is TGCAGTGCTAGAGATCCCGGATACAATGAGCAGTTCTTC. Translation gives CSARDPGYNEQFF.

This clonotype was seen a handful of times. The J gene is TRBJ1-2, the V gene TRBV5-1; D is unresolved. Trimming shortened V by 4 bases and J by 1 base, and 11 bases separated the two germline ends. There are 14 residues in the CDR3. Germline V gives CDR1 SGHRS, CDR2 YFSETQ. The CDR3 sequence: CASSAEAFNYGYTF. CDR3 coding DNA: TGCGCCAGCAGCGCTGAGGCCTTTAACTATGGCTACACCTTC.

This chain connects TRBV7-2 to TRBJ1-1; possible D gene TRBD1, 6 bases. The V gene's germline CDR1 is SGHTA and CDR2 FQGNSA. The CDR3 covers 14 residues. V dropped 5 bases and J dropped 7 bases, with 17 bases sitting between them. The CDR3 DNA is TGTGCCAGCAGCCTAACCCGACAGGCTAATGAAGCTTTCTTT. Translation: CASSLTRQANEAFF.

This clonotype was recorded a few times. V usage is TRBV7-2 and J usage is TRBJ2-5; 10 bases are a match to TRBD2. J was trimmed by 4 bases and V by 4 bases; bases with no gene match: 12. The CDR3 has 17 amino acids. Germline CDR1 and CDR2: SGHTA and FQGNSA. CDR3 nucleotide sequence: TGTGCCAGCAGCTCAAGCGGGAGGGCCAGTGCTCTAGAGACCCAGTACTTC. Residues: CASSSSGRASALETQYF.

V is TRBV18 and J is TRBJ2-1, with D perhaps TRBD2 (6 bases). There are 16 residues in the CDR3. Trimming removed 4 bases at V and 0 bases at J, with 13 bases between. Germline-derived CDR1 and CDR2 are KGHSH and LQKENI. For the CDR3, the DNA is TGTGCCAGCTCACACTCGGGACTCAGCTCCTACAATGAGCAGTTCTTC. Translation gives CASSHSGLSSYNEQFF.

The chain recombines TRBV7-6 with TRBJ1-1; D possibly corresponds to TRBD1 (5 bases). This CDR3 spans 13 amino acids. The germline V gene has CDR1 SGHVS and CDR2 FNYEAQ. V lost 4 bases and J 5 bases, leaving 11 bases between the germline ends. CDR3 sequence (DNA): TGTGCCAGCAGCTCCGCAAAGGGGACTGAAGCTTTCTTT. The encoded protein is CASSSAKGTEAFF.

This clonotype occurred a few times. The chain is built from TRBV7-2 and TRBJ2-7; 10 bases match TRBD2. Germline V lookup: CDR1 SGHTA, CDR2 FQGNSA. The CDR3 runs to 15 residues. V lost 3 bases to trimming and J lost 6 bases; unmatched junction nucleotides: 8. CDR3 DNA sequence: TGTGCCAGCAGCTTCGGGTTTAGCGGGGGGCTCGAGCAGTACTTC. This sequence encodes CASSFGFSGGLEQYF.

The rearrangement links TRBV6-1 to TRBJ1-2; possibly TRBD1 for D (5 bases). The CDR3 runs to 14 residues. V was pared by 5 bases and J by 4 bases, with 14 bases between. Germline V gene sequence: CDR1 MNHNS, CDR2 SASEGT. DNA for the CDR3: TGTGCCAGCAGTTATAGTAGGGGACTCTATGGCTACACCTTC. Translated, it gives CASSYSRGLYGYTF.

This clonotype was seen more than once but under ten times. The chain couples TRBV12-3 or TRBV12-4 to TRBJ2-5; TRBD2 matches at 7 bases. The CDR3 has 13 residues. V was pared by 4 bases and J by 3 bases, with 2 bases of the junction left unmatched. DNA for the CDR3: TGTGCCAGCAGTTGGGGAGGGAAAGAGACCCAGTACTTC. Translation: CASSWGGKETQYF.

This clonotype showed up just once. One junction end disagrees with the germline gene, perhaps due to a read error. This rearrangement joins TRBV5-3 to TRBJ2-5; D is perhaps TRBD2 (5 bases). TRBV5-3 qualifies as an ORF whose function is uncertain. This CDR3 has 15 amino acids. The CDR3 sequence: CASSSSGRAQETQYF. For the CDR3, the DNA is TGTGCCAGCAGCTCCTCTGGGAGAGCACAAGAGACCCAGTACTTC.